Sequencing of this T cell receptor (beta chain) was carried out in a study of response to subunit inactivated influenza vaccine. General observations from the study: The study's authors posited that every seasonal influenza vaccination enlists few new T cells.

TCRdb re-called the RT-PCR reads with MiXCR, one entry per CDR3 protein. Here the sample spans roughly 700,000 distinct CDR3 sequences, about 14% being singletons. Germline assignment: CDR1 SQVTM and CDR2 ANQGSEA. This CDR3 contains 17 residues. The V and J ends lost 1 base and 0 bases, in that order; junction bases with no gene match: 9. About this clonotype: The antigen is unknown.

This chain joins TRBV29-1 and TRBJ1-2, with TRBD1 matching 9 bases. The starting material was PBMCs from blood, obtained roughly 15 days before vaccination. This receptor was identified in a man aged 50 to 59 who received an inactivated influenza vaccine. CDR3 amino acids: CSVEALGQGPANYGYTF. In nucleotides, the CDR3 is TGCAGCGTTGAAGCCCTGGGACAGGGCCCAGCTAACTATGGCTACACCTTC.